Below are 28 T cell receptor beta chains sequenced from a single sample in a study of T cells in women clearing cervical HPV infection. Repertoires were generated with immunoSEQ multiplex PCR, while TCRdb's copy carries only in-frame clones and drops some. The specimen's table records tens of thousands of clones. Specimen: blood buffy coat. The source is a woman between 18 and 70 years old with a cervical HPV16 infection that either progressed to CIN3+ or cleared (not recorded which).

Remarks on this clone: The read gets to within 3 residues of the CDR3 end, and the germline J gene fills in the rest. The V call is TRBV29-1, the J call TRBJ2-6, with D unresolved. The CDR3 runs to 12 residues. V was clipped by 3 bases and J by 3 bases, with 3 bases between them. Germline V lookup: CDR1 SQVTM, CDR2 ANQGSEA. The chain's CDR3 is CSVDSGANVLTF. The DNA read from the CDR3 is TGCAGCGTTGATAGTGGGGCCAACGTC.

As regards this clone: The CDR3 end lies 3 residues beyond the end of the read and is filled in from the germline J gene. The chain has TRBV14 and TRBJ2-5; D gene ambiguous. Trimming cost V 4 bases and J 1 base, with 10 bases left between them. This CDR3 region has 14 residues. Germline V gene data show CDR1 as SGHDN and CDR2 as FVKESK. Here the CDR3 reads CASSPSGVQETQYF. The covered CDR3 bases are TGTGCCAGCAGCCCATCAGGCGTCCAAGAGACC.

In regard to this clone: The read ends 3 residues early relative to the CDR3; the germline J gene fills the gap. The chain is built from TRBV14 and TRBJ1-2, with 7 nucleotides matching TRBD1. This CDR3 has 13 residues. From germline, CDR1 is SGHDN and CDR2 FVKESK. Germline trimming cut 8 bases from V and 2 bases from J; bases unmatched to any gene: 5. The CDR3 reads CASGRGQNYGYTF. Incomplete CDR3 DNA: TGTGCCAGCGGAAGGGGGCAGAACTATGGC.

Details on this clone: The CDR3 end lies 3 residues beyond the end of the read and is filled in from the germline J gene. This sequence joins TRBV2 and TRBJ2-2; TRBD2 matches at 7 bases. Germline V lookup: CDR1 SNHLY, CDR2 FYNNEI. V shed 8 bases and J 2 bases; nucleotides not matched to a gene: 8. CDR3 length equals 15 residues. Incomplete CDR3 DNA: TGTGCCAGCCGCCGTTCGGGGGGTAACACCGGGGAG. Protein sequence: CASRRSGGNTGE. The full CDR3 sequence reads CASRRSGGNTGELFF.

With regard to this clone: The CDR3 end falls 3 residues outside the read, so it is completed with the germline J gene. The V gene is TRBV10-3, the J gene TRBJ2-5; 9 nucleotides agree with TRBD1. This CDR3 is 15 amino acids long. The germline gives CDR1 ENHRY, CDR2 SYGVKD. V gave up 6 bases and J gave up 5 bases; unmatched junction bases: 10. CDR3 DNA, as far as it was read: TGTGCCATCAGCCAAGACAGGGGGATTGGGGAGACC. Amino acids: CAISQDRGIGET. From start to end, the CDR3 is CAISQDRGIGETQYF.

On this clone itself: Read coverage stops 3 residues before the CDR3 terminus; the germline J gene supplies the remainder. The V gene is TRBV24-1, the J gene TRBJ2-7, with TRBD1 matching over 8 bases. The V gene's germline CDR1 is KGHDR and CDR2 SFDVKD. CDR3 length: 14 residues. V was pared by 3 bases and J by 4 bases, with 4 bases of the junction left unmatched. CDR3 in amino acids: CATSDDRGGYEQYF. The covered CDR3 bases are TGTGCCACCAGTGATGACAGGGGCGGGTACGAG.

Worth noting for this clone: The read ends 3 residues early relative to the CDR3; the germline J gene fills the gap. The genes are TRBV14 and TRBJ1-3; D gene ambiguous. Germline lookup yields CDR1 SGHDN and CDR2 FVKESK. The CDR3 contains 13 residues. V lost 4 bases, J lost 5 bases, and 9 bases lay in between. The CDR3 bases that were read are TGTGCCAGCAGCCTTTTGCGTCGAAACACC. Amino acid sequence: CASSLLRRNT. The CDR3 in full is CASSLLRRNTIYF.

The part of the CDR3 DNA that was read is TGCAGTGCTATTACAGGGGGAACCGTCGAGACC. Its protein is CSAITGGTVET. The CDR3 in full is CSAITGGTVETQYF. This chain connects TRBV20-1 to TRBJ2-5; TRBD1 matches 8 bases. The CDR3 end is not reached by the read, which stops 3 residues before it; the germline J gene fills it in. From germline, CDR1 is DFQATT and CDR2 SNEGSKA (reference sequence). The V segment lost 4 bases and the J segment 5 bases; nucleotides outside the gene matches: 9. The CDR3 is 14 amino acids.

About this clone: The read is 3 residues too short to cover the CDR3 end, so that end is filled in from the germline J gene. This rearrangement joins TRBV14 to TRBJ2-7; D may be TRBD1 (6 bases). The length of the CDR3 is 13 residues. Germline assignment: CDR1 SGHDN and CDR2 FVKESK. Trimming took 0 bases from V and 6 from J, leaving 9 bases between them. The CDR3 protein is CASSQDLGGEQYF. CDR3 DNA, as far as it was read: TGTGCCAGCAGCCAAGATCTAGGGGGCGAG.

On this clone itself: The read halts 3 residues ahead of the CDR3 end, with the missing end drawn from the germline J gene. The genes are TRBV20-1 and TRBJ1-2; D is undetermined. The length of the CDR3 is 11 residues. Germline lookup yields CDR1 DFQATT and CDR2 SNEGSKA (reference sequence). Deletions cut 8 bases from V and 1 base from J, with 8 bases between. Incomplete CDR3 DNA: TGCAGTCACAGTTATAACTATGGC. This encodes CSHSYNYG. The CDR3 reads in full as CSHSYNYGYTF.

A word on this clone: The read terminates 3 residues before the CDR3 end, so the remaining end is supplied by the germline J gene. The gene calls are TRBV20-1 and TRBJ2-2; the match to TRBD2 covers 9 bases. This CDR3 region has 13 residues. CDR1 is DFQATT, CDR2 SNEGSKA, per germline (reference sequence). The junction had 6 bases not matched to a gene; V was cut back by 8 bases and J by 5 bases. CDR3 residues: CSHGLAGTGELFF. Partial CDR3 DNA: TGCAGTCACGGCCTAGCGGGAACCGGGGAG.

A remark on this clone: The missing CDR3 end, 3 residues past where the read stops, is filled in from the germline J gene. J is TRBJ2-7 and V is TRBV30; 7 nucleotides line up with TRBD2. With 3 bases clipped from V and 1 base from J, the junction kept 6 bases outside the gene matches. This CDR3 contains 14 residues. Germline V lookup: CDR1 GTSNPN, CDR2 SVGIG (reference sequence). CDR3 DNA, as far as it was read: TGTGCCTGGAGAAGACTAGCAAGATCCTACGAG. Translated, it gives CAWRRLARSYE. The full CDR3 protein reads CAWRRLARSYEQYF.

Points on this clone: The read terminates 3 residues before the CDR3 end, so the remaining end is supplied by the germline J gene. The rearrangement links TRBV7-8 to TRBJ2-5; 8 bases map to TRBD1. The V segment lost 3 bases and the J segment 5 bases; nucleotides outside the gene matches: 8. This CDR3 spans 15 amino acids. Germline assignment: CDR1 SGHVS and CDR2 FQNEAQ. The chain's CDR3 is CASSLGRTGRETQYF. CDR3 DNA (partial): TGTGCCAGCAGCTTGGGGAGGACAGGGAGGGAGACC.

Note on this clone: The CDR3 is cut off 3 residues early in the read; its end comes from the germline J gene. V gene TRBV6-4 combines with J gene TRBJ2-1, with a possible D match to TRBD2 (6 bases). CDR3 length: 14 amino acids. Germline CDR1 is MRHNA and CDR2 is SNTAGT. V was pared by 6 bases and J by 0 bases, with 9 bases between. Partial CDR3 DNA: TGTGCCAGCAGAAGGGACTTCTCCTACAATGAG. Protein: CASRRDFSYNE. The CDR3 as a whole reads CASRRDFSYNEQFF.

Remarks on this clone: The read is 3 residues too short to cover the CDR3 end, so that end is filled in from the germline J gene. The chain has TRBV20-1 and TRBJ2-7; 9 bases map to TRBD2. The V gene's germline CDR1 is DFQATT and CDR2 SNEGSKA (reference sequence). J was trimmed by 2 bases and V by 3 bases; bases with no gene match: 5. This CDR3 spans 14 amino acids. CDR3 bases read: TGCAGTGCTAGTCTGCTAGCGGGACCCTACGAG. It codes for CSASLLAGPYE. The full-length CDR3 reads as CSASLLAGPYEQYF.

The chain's CDR3 is CASSIGTSRNNEQFF. The DNA read from the CDR3 is TGTGCCAGCAGCATCGGGACTAGCCGAAACAATGAG. This chain connects TRBV7-2 to TRBJ2-1; 9 bases map to TRBD2. Read coverage stops 3 residues before the CDR3 terminus; the germline J gene supplies the remainder. CDR3 size: 15 residues. The trim removed 5 bases at V and 5 bases at J, leaving 7 bases unmatched. From germline, CDR1 is SGHTA and CDR2 FQGNSA.

For this clone: The observed sequence ends 3 residues before the CDR3 terminus, with the missing tail filled in from the germline J gene. The J gene is TRBJ1-2, the V gene TRBV2, with D hard to call. This CDR3 comprises 13 residues. Trimming removed 3 bases at V and 5 bases at J, with 10 bases between. The germline CDR1 and CDR2 sequences are SNHLY and FYNNEI. CDR3 sequence: CASSDGPAYGYTF. CDR3 bases read: TGTGCCAGCAGTGATGGGCCAGCATATGGC.

In regard to this clone: The read terminates 3 residues before the CDR3 end, so the remaining end is supplied by the germline J gene. The rearrangement joins TRBV5-6 to TRBJ2-7; D is ambiguous. Between the trimmed V and J ends, which lost 4 bases and 4 bases, there was a span of 18 bases. The length of the CDR3 is 15 residues. Germline CDR1 SGHDT, CDR2 YYEEEE. The CDR3 bases that were read are TGTGCCAGCAGCCCGGCTGGGTCTGGAGCGTACGAG. Translation: CASSPAGSGAYE. The full-length CDR3 reads as CASSPAGSGAYEQYF.

A note on this clone: From the germline J gene comes the end of the CDR3, since the read stops 3 residues before it. The rearrangement links TRBV6-1 to TRBJ2-7, with D hard to call. Germline values: CDR1 MNHNS, CDR2 SASEGT. V was clipped by 3 bases and J by 0 bases, with 9 bases between them. The CDR3 length is 14 residues. The CDR3 sequence is CASSDTGSSYEQYF. Partial CDR3 DNA: TGTGCCAGCAGTGATACGGGTAGCTCCTACGAG.

For this clone: With the read ending 3 residues before the CDR3 end, the germline J gene is used to fill in that end. The chain recombines TRBV20-1 with TRBJ1-5; D unresolved. The V and J ends lost 5 bases and 4 bases respectively, with 12 bases between them. The germline gives CDR1 DFQATT, CDR2 SNEGSKA (reference sequence). The CDR3 loop spans 13 amino acids. CDR3 DNA, as far as it was read: TGCAGTGCTTCGGCACAGCCAAATCAGCCC. It specifies CSASAQPNQP. The full CDR3 reads CSASAQPNQPQHF.

Remarks on this clone: Read sequence stops 3 residues before the CDR3 end, and the germline J gene provides the missing end. The genes are TRBV7-3 and TRBJ1-5; D is unclear. V was clipped by 6 bases and J by 5 bases, with 8 bases between them. CDR3 length: 12 residues. CDR1 and CDR2 (germline): SGHTA, FQGTGA. The CDR3 DNA, read in part, is TGTGCCAGCAGAGGCTCCTATCAGCCC. Translated: CASRGSYQP. The whole CDR3 protein is CASRGSYQPQHF. The variable domain in full, completed from reference TRBV7-3 and TRBJ1-5, reads GAGVSQTPSNKVTEKGKYVELRCDPISGHTALYWYRQSLGQGPEFLIYFQGTGAADDSGLPNDRFFAVRPEGSVSTLKIQRTERGDSAVYLCASRGSYQPQHFGDGTRLSIL.

Comments on this clone: The read ends 3 residues shy of where the CDR3 ends; the end is completed using the germline J gene. The rearrangement links TRBV6-4 to TRBJ2-3, with D possibly matching TRBD2 (6 bases). This CDR3 has 13 amino acids. CDR1 is MRHNA, CDR2 SNTAGT, per germline. The part of the CDR3 DNA that was read is TGTGCCAGCAGTGAGCAGGAGGGCCAGCCG. It translates to CASSEQEGQP. The whole CDR3 region reads CASSEQEGQPQYF.

Worth noting for this clone: Coverage ceases 3 residues before the CDR3 finishes, and the germline J gene fills in the end. The chain uses TRBV20-1 and TRBJ2-1; 9 nucleotides line up with TRBD2. V was clipped by 5 bases and J by 5 bases; unmatched bases: 10. CDR1 is DFQATT, CDR2 SNEGSKA, per germline (reference sequence). This CDR3 has 15 amino acids. The CDR3 DNA, read in part, is TGCAGTGCTCATATGGCGGGAGGGCCTAACAATGAG. It specifies CSAHMAGGPNNE. In full, the CDR3 is CSAHMAGGPNNEQFF.

Of note for this clone: The read comes to an end 3 residues before the CDR3 does, leaving the germline J gene to fill in the end. V usage is TRBV12-3 or TRBV12-4 and J usage is TRBJ2-1, with 9 positions matching TRBD2. This CDR3 contains 16 residues. J lost 0 bases, V lost 6 bases, and 6 bases had no gene match. The sequenced part of the CDR3 DNA is TGTGCCAGCAGAATAGCGGGAGCCGTCTCCTACAATGAG. Translated, it gives CASRIAGAVSYNE. The entire CDR3 reads CASRIAGAVSYNEQFF.

Remarks on this clone: The CDR3 end is not reached by the read, which stops 3 residues before it; the germline J gene fills it in. The chain recombines TRBV6-2 or TRBV6-3 with TRBJ1-2; D call uncertain. The V gene's germline CDR1 is MNHEY and CDR2 SVGEGT. This CDR3 region has 13 residues. Deletions cut 5 bases from V and 5 bases from J, with 12 bases between. The CDR3 DNA, read in part, is TGTGCCAGCAGTGTGTTGACAATTTATGGC. Protein product: CASSVLTIYG. The CDR3 in full is CASSVLTIYGYTF.

As for this clone: With the read ending 3 residues before the CDR3 end, the germline J gene is used to fill in that end. J is TRBJ1-6 and V is TRBV30; 9 bases match TRBD1. The CDR3 has 16 residues. Germline assignment: CDR1 GTSNPN and CDR2 SVGIG (reference sequence). The junction had 8 bases not matched to a gene; V was cut back by 7 bases and J by 1 base. The CDR3 loop reads CALISTGGSYNSPLHF. The sequenced part of the CDR3 DNA is TGTGCCTTGATTTCGACAGGGGGTTCCTATAATTCACCC.

Regarding this clone: The read falls 3 residues short of the CDR3 end, and the missing part is taken from the germline J gene. This chain connects TRBV5-1 to TRBJ2-7, with 8 bases fitting TRBD1. CDR3 length: 15 residues. In germline, CDR1 is SGHRS, CDR2 YFSETQ. The V gene end was trimmed by 0 bases and the J gene end by 5 bases; junction bases not matched to a gene: 7. The sequenced CDR3 bases are TGCGCCAGCAGCTTGGTAACAGGGGGAACGCACGAG. It encodes CASSLVTGGTHE. The full CDR3 sequence reads CASSLVTGGTHEQYF.

In the case of this clone: The CDR3 end lies 3 residues beyond the end of the read and is filled in from the germline J gene. This sequence joins TRBV5-1 and TRBJ2-1, with a tentative D call TRBD2 (6 bases). Germline loops: CDR1 SGHRS, CDR2 YFSETQ. The CDR3 consists of 15 residues. Trimming shortened V by 4 bases and J by 5 bases, and 16 bases separated the two germline ends. CDR3 amino acids: CASSLRPPGDNEQFF. CDR3 bases read: TGCGCCAGCAGCCTCCGGCCACCGGGGGACAATGAG.